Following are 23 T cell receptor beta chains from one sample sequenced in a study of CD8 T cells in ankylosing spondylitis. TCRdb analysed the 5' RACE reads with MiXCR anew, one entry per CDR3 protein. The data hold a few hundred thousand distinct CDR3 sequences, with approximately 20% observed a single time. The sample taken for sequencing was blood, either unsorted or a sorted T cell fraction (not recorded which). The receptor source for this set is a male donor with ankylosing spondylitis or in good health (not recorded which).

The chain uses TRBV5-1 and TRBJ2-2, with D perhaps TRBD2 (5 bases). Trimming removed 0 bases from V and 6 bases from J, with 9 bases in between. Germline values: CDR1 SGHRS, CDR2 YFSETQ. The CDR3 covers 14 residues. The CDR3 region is CASSLGSGSGELFF. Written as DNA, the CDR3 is TGCGCCAGCAGCTTGGGGAGCGGTTCCGGGGAGCTGTTTTTT. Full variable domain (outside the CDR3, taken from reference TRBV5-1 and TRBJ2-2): KAGVTQTPRYLIKTRGQQVTLSCSPISGHRSVSWYQQTPGQGLQFLFEYFSETQRNKGNFPGRFSGRQFSNSRSEMNVSTLELGDSALYLCASSLGSGSGELFFGEGSRLTVL.

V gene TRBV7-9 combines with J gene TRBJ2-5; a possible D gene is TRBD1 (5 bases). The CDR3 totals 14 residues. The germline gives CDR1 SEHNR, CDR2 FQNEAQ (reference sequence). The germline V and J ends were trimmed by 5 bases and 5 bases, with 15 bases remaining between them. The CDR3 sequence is CASSPQGRKETQYF. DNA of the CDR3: TGTGCCAGCAGCCCTCAGGGTAGAAAGGAGACCCAGTACTTC.

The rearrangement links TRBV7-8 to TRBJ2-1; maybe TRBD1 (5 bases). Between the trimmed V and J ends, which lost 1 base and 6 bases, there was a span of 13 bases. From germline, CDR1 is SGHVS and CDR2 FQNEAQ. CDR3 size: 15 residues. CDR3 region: CASSLVTGFGNEQFF. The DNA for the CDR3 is TGTGCCAGCAGCTTAGTCACAGGATTTGGCAATGAGCAGTTCTTC.

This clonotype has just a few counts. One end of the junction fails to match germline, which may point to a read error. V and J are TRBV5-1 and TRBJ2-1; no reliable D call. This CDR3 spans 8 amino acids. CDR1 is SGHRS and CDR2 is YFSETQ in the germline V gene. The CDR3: CASSFWVF. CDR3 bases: TGCGCCAGCAGCTTTTGGGTCTTC. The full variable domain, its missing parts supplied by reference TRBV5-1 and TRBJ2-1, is KAGVTQTPRYLIKTRGQQVTLSCSPISGHRSVSWYQQTPGQGLQFLFEYFSETQRNKGNFPGRFSGRQFSNSRSEMNVSTLELGDSALYLCASSFWVFGPGTRLTVL.

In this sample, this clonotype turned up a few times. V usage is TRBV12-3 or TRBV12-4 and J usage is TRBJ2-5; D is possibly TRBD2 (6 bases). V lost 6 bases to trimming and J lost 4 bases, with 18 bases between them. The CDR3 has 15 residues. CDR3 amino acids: CASSHPGGVPETQYF. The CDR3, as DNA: TGTGCCAGCAGCCACCCAGGAGGGGTGCCAGAGACCCAGTACTTC.

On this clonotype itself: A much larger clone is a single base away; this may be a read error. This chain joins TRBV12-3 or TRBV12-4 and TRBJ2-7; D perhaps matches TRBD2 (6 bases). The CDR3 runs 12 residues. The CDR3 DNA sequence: TGTGCCAGCAGTTTTGGGAGGTACGATCAGTACTTC. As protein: CASSFGRYDQYF.

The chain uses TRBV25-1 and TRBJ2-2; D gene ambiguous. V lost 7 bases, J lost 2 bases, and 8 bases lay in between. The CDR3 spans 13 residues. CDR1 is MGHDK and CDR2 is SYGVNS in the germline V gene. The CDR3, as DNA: TGTGCCAGCACGAGGCCTAACACCGGGGAGCTGTTTTTT. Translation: CASTRPNTGELFF. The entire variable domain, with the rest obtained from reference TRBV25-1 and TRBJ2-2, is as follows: EADIYQTPRYLVIGTGKKITLECSQTMGHDKMYWYQQDPGMELHLIHYSYGVNSTEKGDLSSESTVSRIRTEHFPLTLESARPSHTSQYLCASTRPNTGELFFGEGSRLTVL.

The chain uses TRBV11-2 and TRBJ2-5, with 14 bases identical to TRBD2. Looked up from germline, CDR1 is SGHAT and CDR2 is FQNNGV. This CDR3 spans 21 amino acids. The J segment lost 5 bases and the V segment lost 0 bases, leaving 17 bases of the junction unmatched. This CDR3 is CASSLDSRLAGGPNEKETQYF. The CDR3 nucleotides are TGTGCCAGCAGCTTAGATTCGCGACTAGCGGGGGGGCCGAATGAAAAGGAGACCCAGTACTTC.

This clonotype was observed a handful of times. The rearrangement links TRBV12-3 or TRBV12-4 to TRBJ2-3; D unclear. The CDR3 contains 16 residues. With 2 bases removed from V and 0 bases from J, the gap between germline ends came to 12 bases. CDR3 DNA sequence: TGTGCCAGCAGTTTATTTGTCGTGGCTAGCACAGATACGCAGTATTTT. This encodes CASSLFVVASTDTQYF.

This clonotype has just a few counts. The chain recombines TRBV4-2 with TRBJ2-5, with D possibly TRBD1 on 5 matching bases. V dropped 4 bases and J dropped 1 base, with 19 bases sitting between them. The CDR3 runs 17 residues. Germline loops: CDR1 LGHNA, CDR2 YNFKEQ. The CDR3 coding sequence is TGTGCCAGCAGCCTAAAGGGGTCAGGGTCTGGCCAAGAGACCCAGTACTTC. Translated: CASSLKGSGSGQETQYF.

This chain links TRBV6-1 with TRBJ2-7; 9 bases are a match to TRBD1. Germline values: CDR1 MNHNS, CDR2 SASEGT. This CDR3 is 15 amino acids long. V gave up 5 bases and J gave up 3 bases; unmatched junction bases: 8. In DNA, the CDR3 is TGTGCCAGCAGTAACCGCCGGGACAGGGACTACGAGCAGTACTTC. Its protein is CASSNRRDRDYEQYF.

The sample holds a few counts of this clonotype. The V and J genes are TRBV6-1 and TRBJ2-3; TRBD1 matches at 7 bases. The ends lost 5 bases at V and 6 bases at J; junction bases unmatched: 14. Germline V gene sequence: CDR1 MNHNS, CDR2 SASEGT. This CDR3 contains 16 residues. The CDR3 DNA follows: TGTGCCAGCAGTCCCAGCGACAGGGTTGTGTACGATACGCAGTATTTT. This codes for CASSPSDRVVYDTQYF.

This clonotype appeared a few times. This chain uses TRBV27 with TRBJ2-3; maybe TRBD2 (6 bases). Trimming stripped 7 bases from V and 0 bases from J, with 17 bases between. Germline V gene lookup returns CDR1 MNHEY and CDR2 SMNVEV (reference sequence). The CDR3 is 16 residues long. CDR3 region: CASNLDYPESTDTQYF. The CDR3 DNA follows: TGTGCCAGCAACCTGGACTACCCAGAGAGCACAGATACGCAGTATTTT.

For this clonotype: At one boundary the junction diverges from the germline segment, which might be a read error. CDR3 coding DNA: TGTGCCAGCAGTTTTGAGACCTATGAGCAGTACTTC. It is translated as CASSFETYEQYF. The chain couples TRBV12-3 or TRBV12-4 to TRBJ2-7; no definite D call. CDR3 length: 12 residues.

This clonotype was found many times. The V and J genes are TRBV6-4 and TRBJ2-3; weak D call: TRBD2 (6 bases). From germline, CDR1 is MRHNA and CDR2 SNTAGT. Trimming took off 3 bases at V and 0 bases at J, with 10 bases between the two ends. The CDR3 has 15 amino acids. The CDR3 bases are TGTGCCAGCAGTGATGGCGGGGCCAGCACAGATACGCAGTATTTT. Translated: CASSDGGASTDTQYF.

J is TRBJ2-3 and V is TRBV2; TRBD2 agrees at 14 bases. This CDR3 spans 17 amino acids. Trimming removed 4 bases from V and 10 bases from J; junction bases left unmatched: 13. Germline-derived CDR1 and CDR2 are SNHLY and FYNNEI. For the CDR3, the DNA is TGTGCCAGCAGTGCTAATCCGGGACTAGCGGGAGAGGATCCGCAGTATTTT. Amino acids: CASSANPGLAGEDPQYF.

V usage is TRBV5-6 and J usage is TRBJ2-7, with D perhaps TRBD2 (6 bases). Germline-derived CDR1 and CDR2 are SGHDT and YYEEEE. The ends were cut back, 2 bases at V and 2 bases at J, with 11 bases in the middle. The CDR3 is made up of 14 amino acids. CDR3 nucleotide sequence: TGTGCCAGCAGCTTTGGGGGGACCCCCTACGAGCAGTACTTC. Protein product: CASSFGGTPYEQYF. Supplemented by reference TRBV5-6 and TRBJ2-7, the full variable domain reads DAGVTQSPTHLIKTRGQQVTLRCSPKSGHDTVSWYQQALGQGPQFIFQYYEEEERQRGNFPDRFSGHQFPNYSSELNVNALLLGDSALYLCASSFGGTPYEQYFGPGTRLTVT.

Written as DNA, the CDR3 is TGTGCCAGCAGTCCGGACAGGGGAATTCAGCCCCAGCATTTT. Its translation: CASSPDRGIQPQHF. This rearrangement joins TRBV28 to TRBJ1-5, with TRBD1 identical over 9 bases. Germline trimming cut 5 bases from V and 6 bases from J; bases unmatched to any gene: 5. CDR1 is MDHEN and CDR2 is SYDVKM in the germline V gene. This CDR3 comprises 14 residues.

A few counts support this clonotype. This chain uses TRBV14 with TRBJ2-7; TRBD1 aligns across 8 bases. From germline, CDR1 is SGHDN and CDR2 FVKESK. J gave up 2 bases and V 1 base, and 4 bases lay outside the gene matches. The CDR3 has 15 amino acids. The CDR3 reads CASSQGQGITYEQYF. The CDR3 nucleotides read TGTGCCAGCAGCCAAGGACAGGGGATAACCTACGAGCAGTACTTC.

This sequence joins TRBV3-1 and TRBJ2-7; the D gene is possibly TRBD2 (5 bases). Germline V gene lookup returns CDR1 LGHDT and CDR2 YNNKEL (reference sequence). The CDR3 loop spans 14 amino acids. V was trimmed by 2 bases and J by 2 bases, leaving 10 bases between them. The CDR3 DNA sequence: TGTGCCAGCAGCCAAAGCGGCTGGACCTACGAGCAGTACTTC. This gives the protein CASSQSGWTYEQYF.

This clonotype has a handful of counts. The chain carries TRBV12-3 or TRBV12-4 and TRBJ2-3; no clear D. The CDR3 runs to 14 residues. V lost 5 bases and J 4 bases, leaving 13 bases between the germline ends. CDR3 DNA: TGTGCCAGCAGTCCATCGACCCCGTCAGATACGCAGTATTTT. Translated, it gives CASSPSTPSDTQYF.

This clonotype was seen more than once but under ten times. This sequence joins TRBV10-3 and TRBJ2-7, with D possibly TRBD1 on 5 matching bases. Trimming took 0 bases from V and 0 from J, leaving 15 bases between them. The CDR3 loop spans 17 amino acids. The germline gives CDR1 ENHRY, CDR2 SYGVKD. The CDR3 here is CAISESLGQELSYEQYF. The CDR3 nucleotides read TGTGCCATCAGTGAGTCGCTGGGGCAGGAGCTCTCCTACGAGCAGTACTTC.

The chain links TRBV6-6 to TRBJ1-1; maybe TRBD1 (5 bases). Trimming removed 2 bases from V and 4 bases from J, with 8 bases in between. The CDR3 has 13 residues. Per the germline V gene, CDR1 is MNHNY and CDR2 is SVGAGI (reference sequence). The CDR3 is CASSYPGPTEAFF. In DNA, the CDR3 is TGTGCCAGCAGTTACCCGGGGCCCACTGAAGCTTTCTTT.